This TCR beta chain was sequenced during a study of T cells in Graves' hyperthyroidism and ophthalmopathy. Stability of Graves' hyperthyroidism was defined as absent ophthalmopathy progression within 18 months. A patient was excluded if there was uncontrolled infection, other autoimmune disease, pregnancy or lactation. Each diagnosis was grounded in clinical symptoms, serum thyroxine and TRAb, thyroid ultrasound, and orbital computed tomography. This clonotype was counted many times. It was RNA transcripts that yielded the amplified TCR beta CDR3 regions. Primed by the HTBI set, a first-round RT-PCR was run on the TCR CDR3. TCRdb ran MiXCR on the multiplex PCR reads and lists one entry per CDR3 protein. This sample has hundreds of thousands of distinct CDR3 sequences, with more than 45% found just once. This CDR3 has 13 residues. Germline V CDR1 and CDR2: SGHVS, FQNEAQ. V was cut by 10 bases and J by 0 bases, with 12 bases left in between.

The TCR sequence derives from a woman aged 18-29 years with Graves' hyperthyroidism. The sequencing sample was made of peripheral blood or thyroid tissue (not recorded which). This chain joins TRBV7-8 and TRBJ1-1; D remains ambiguous. CDR3: CATVGQLNTEAFF. CDR3 in DNA: TGTGCCACGGTTGGGCAGTTGAACACTGAAGCTTTCTTT.